Described below is a single T cell receptor beta chain sequence and its context. Its specific antigen is unknown. No base qualities exist here, and no much larger clone lies one base off it. This entry comes from a study of response to subunit inactivated influenza vaccine (dated by TCRdb to the late 2010s). Context from the whole study: The study used deep quantitative T cell receptor repertoire profiling to track responses to a trivalent subunit inactivated influenza vaccine. The investigation overall reported the following: It was suggested by the authors that each seasonal influenza vaccination may recruit only a limited number of new T cells.

The library was generated by RT-PCR. Instrument on record: Illumina HiSeq 2500. In-frame beta chains were kept once TCRdb had trimmed the public reads at Q25 with fastp and called clones with MiXCR. Every CDR3 protein is listed once, alongside the most common genes and DNA of its rows. Across this sample there are 400,000 to 650,000 distinct CDR3 sequences, with about 7.2% seen only once. The ten largest clones take up around 13% of the sample. Sequencing used PBMCs from blood, obtained 23 to 25 months after vaccination. The sequence derives from a man aged 50 to 75 who received an inactivated influenza vaccine. Donor details come from another sample of the same person, matched by shared clones.

The CDR3 sequence is CASSPRRMGNGYTF. The sequence in DNA is TGTGCCAGCAGCCCACGGAGGATGGGGAATGGCTACACCTTC. Recombination linked TRBV7-9 to TRBJ1-2; no confident D gene assignment can be made. Deletion took 5 bases off V and 6 bases off J, with a span of 16 bases between the germline ends. The germline V gene (reference sequence) specifies SEHNR as CDR1 and FQNEAQ as CDR2. Including cysteine and phenylalanine, the CDR3 has 14 amino acids. Only the CDR3 portion is preserved as DNA: 42 bases, with reading frame beginning at the first base.